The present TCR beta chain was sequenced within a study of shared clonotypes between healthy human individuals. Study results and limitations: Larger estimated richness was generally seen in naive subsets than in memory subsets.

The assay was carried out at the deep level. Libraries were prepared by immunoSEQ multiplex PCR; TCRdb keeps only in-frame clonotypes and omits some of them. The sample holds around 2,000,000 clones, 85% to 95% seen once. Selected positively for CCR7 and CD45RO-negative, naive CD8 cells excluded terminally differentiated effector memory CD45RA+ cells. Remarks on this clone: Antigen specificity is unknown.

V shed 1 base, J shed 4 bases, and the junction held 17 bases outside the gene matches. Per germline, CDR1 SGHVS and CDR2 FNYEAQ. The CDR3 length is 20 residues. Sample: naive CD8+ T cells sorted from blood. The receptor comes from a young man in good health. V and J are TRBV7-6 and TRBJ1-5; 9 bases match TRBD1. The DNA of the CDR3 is TGTGCCAGCAGCTTAGGGCCCGCGACAGGGGGACCTTGGGGGAATCAGCCCCAGCATTTT. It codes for CASSLGPATGGPWGNQPQHF.